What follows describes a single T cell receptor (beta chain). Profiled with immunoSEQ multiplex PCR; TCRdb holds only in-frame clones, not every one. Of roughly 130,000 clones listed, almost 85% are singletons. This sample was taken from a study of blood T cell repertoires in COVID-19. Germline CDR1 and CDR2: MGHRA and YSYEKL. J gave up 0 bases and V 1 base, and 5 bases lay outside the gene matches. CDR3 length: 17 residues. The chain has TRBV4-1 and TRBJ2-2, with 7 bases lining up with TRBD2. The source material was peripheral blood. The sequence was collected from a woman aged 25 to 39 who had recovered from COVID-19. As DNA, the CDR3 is TGCGCCAGCAGCCAAGTTTATGCGGGGGCGAACACCGGGGAGCTGTTTTTT. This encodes CASSQVYAGANTGELFF.